This T cell receptor beta chain was identified during a study of T cells in Graves' hyperthyroidism and ophthalmopathy. A remark on this clonotype: Its antigen is still unknown.

Researchers took RNA transcripts and amplified the TCR beta CDR3 regions from them. Initially, a first-round RT-PCR of the TCR CDR3 employed the HTBI primer set. A single record per CDR3 protein comes from TCRdb applying MiXCR to the multiplex PCR reads. The sample has some 180,000 distinct CDR3 sequences, approximately 15% seen once. The study left out patients who had uncontrolled infection, other autoimmune disease, pregnancy or lactation. Study-wide findings and caveats: Ophthalmopathy cases were set apart from stable hyperthyroidism by a 13 V-J model.

This CDR3 contains 14 residues. V lost 6 bases and J lost 9; bases outside the gene matches: 9. The germline gives CDR1 KGHSH, CDR2 LQKENI. This receptor was taken from a woman aged 45-60 years with Graves' hyperthyroidism. The sequencing sample was made of blood. V gene TRBV18 combines with J gene TRBJ2-1, with 9 bases matching TRBD2. The CDR3 DNA follows: TGTGCCAGCTCGCTGATAGCGGGGGCGGGTGAGCAGTTCTTC. This codes for CASSLIAGAGEQFF.